One and the same sample provided the 24 T cell receptor beta chains below, sequenced in a study of blood T cell repertoires in COVID-19. The table came from immunoSEQ multiplex PCR; TCRdb's copy has only in-frame clones and leaves some out. Here the sample spans approximately 100,000 clones, around 89% being singletons. The specimen was peripheral blood. The receptors originated from a woman between 55 and 75 years old with acute or convalescent COVID-19.

The J gene is TRBJ1-1, the V gene TRBV9; D perhaps matches TRBD1 (5 bases). The CDR3 loop spans 16 amino acids. CDR1 is SGDLS, CDR2 YYNGEE, per germline. The V gene lost 0 bases and the J gene lost 1 base, with 13 bases spanning the gap. The CDR3 here is CASSVDPPGPNTEAFF. The CDR3 nucleotides read TGTGCCAGCAGCGTAGATCCCCCAGGGCCGAACACTGAAGCTTTCTTT.

The rearrangement links TRBV28 to TRBJ2-1; TRBD2 is a possible D gene (5 bases). There are 15 residues in the CDR3. Trimming left V 5 bases short and J 11 bases short, with 22 bases between. The germline CDR1 and CDR2 sequences are MDHEN and SYDVKM. CDR3 in DNA: TGTGCCAGCAGTCCCTCGTCTGGAGGCAATGTAAAGCAGTTCTTC. Its translation is CASSPSSGGNVKQFF.

In its sample, this clone is medium-sized. The chain joins TRBV3-1 (or the pseudogene TRBV3-2) to TRBJ1-2; 7 bases are shared with TRBD1. The CDR3 is 14 amino acids. Trimming at V came to 4 bases and at J to 4 bases, leaving 6 bases not matched to a gene. The germline CDR1 and CDR2 sequences are LGHDT and YNNKEL (reference sequence). CDR3 amino acids: CASSPRQGSYGYTF. In DNA form, the CDR3 reads TGTGCCAGCAGCCCTCGACAGGGTAGCTATGGCTACACCTTC.

In regard to this clone: At one of its ends the junction is not consistent with the germline gene, which may arise from a read error. The J gene is TRBJ2-1, the V gene TRBV2; TRBD2 matches 7 bases. Germline V CDR1 and CDR2: SNHLY, FYNNEI. This CDR3 has 16 residues. DNA for the CDR3: TGTGCCAGCAGTGACCCGAAGCGGGACGCCTACAATGGGCAGTTCTTC. This translates into CASSDPKRDAYNGQFF. Full variable domain (remainder filled in from reference TRBV2 and TRBJ2-1): EPEVTQTPSHQVTQMGQEVILRCVPISNHLYFYWYRQILGQKVEFLVSFYNNEISEKSEIFDDQFSVERPDGSNFTLKIRSTKLEDSAMYFCASSDPKRDAYNGQFFGPGTRLTVL.

This rearrangement joins TRBV6-5 to TRBJ2-2; D unclear. The CDR3 is 13 residues long. The ends were cut back, 6 bases at V and 0 bases at J, with 5 bases in the middle. Germline values: CDR1 MNHEY, CDR2 SVGAGI. CDR3: CASRTSNTGELFF. The CDR3 nucleotides are TGTGCCAGCAGGACATCGAACACCGGGGAGCTGTTTTTT.

The rearrangement links TRBV4-2 to TRBJ2-5; 8 bases are a match to TRBD2. Germline values: CDR1 LGHNA, CDR2 YNFKEQ. The CDR3 is 16 residues long. V lost 0 bases and J lost 1; bases outside the gene matches: 4. The DNA of the CDR3 is TGTGCCAGCAGCCAAGAAAGGCTAGCGGGCCAAGAGACCCAGTACTTC. Protein: CASSQERLAGQETQYF.

The rearrangement joins TRBV19 to TRBJ1-2; possible D gene TRBD1, 5 bases. Germline V gene sequence: CDR1 LNHDA, CDR2 SQIVND (reference sequence). Trimming stripped 3 bases from V and 6 bases from J, with 14 bases between. The CDR3 runs to 14 residues. The CDR3: CASSMRGRKDGYTF. As DNA, the CDR3 is TGTGCCAGTAGTATGCGGGGACGGAAGGATGGCTACACCTTC.

This rearrangement joins TRBV6-5 to TRBJ1-1; D remains ambiguous. Per germline, CDR1 MNHEY and CDR2 SVGAGI. This CDR3 is 13 amino acids long. V was clipped by 6 bases and J by 1 base, with 9 bases between them. For the CDR3, the DNA is TGTGCCAGCAGCACAACAGAGAACACTGAAGCTTTCTTT. Its protein is CASSTTENTEAFF.

The chain carries TRBV30 and TRBJ1-1, with a tentative D call TRBD1 (6 bases). The CDR3 spans 12 residues. V gave up 5 bases and J gave up 3 bases, with 10 bases separating them. Germline lookup yields CDR1 GTSNPN and CDR2 SVGIG (reference sequence). Here the CDR3 DNA reads TGTGCCTGGTACAGGGATGACACTGAAGCTTTCTTT. Amino acids: CAWYRDDTEAFF.

The chain carries TRBV10-3 and TRBJ1-4; 7 bases fit TRBD1. Trimming at V came to 3 bases and at J to 10 bases, leaving 8 bases not matched to a gene. The CDR3 sequence is 14 residues long. Germline CDR1 ENHRY, CDR2 SYGVKD. CDR3 sequence reads: CAISEEGARRKLFF. Here the CDR3 DNA reads TGTGCCATCAGTGAAGAGGGGGCGCGACGAAAACTGTTTTTT.

The CDR3 loop is CASSPQGLDTGELFF. The CDR3 coding sequence is TGCGCCAGCAGCCCACAGGGGCTGGACACCGGGGAGCTGTTTTTT. The chain combines TRBV5-1 with TRBJ2-2; 7 nucleotides line up with TRBD1. The CDR3 runs to 15 residues. V shed 4 bases and J 3 bases; nucleotides not matched to a gene: 6. Germline assignment: CDR1 SGHRS and CDR2 YFSETQ.

J is TRBJ1-1 and V is TRBV6-5, with TRBD1 identical over 9 bases. Germline V CDR1 and CDR2: MNHEY, SVGAGI. The length of the CDR3 is 14 residues. V trimming: 6 bases; J trimming: 4 bases; junction bases outside the gene matches: 6. The CDR3 coding sequence is TGTGCCAGCAGGCTACAGGGGGCGCGCACTGAAGCTTTCTTT. Protein sequence: CASRLQGARTEAFF.

The chain joins TRBV3-1 (or the pseudogene TRBV3-2) to TRBJ2-3, with TRBD2 as a possible D gene (5 bases). Germline lookup yields CDR1 LGHDT and CDR2 YNNKEL (reference sequence). Trimming stripped 0 bases from V and 6 bases from J, with 16 bases between. This CDR3 contains 16 residues. The CDR3 DNA reads TGTGCCAGCAGCCAAGATCGAGGGCGAAGAGTGGATACGCAGTATTTT. The encoded protein is CASSQDRGRRVDTQYF.

CDR3 amino acids: CASSSGTGRVAFF. CDR3 nucleotide sequence: TGCGCCAGCAGCTCGGGGACAGGCCGAGTGGCTTTCTTT. The chain links TRBV5-1 to TRBJ1-1, with TRBD1 identical over 8 bases. The CDR3 has 13 residues. V lost 3 bases, J lost 11 bases, and 9 bases stayed unmatched. From germline, CDR1 is SGHRS and CDR2 YFSETQ.

This sequence joins TRBV19 and TRBJ1-5; 7 bases map to TRBD1. This CDR3 is built from 16 residues. CDR1 LNHDA and CDR2 SQIVND come from the germline V gene (reference sequence). V dropped 3 bases and J dropped 2; count of bases not matched to a gene: 7. The DNA of the CDR3 is TGTGCCAGTAGTATGGGCAGGGGGAACGGCAATCAGCCCCAGCATTTT. Translated: CASSMGRGNGNQPQHF.

V gene TRBV6-5 combines with J gene TRBJ1-3; 9 bases map to TRBD1. V shed 5 bases and J 2 bases; nucleotides not matched to a gene: 4. This CDR3 contains 15 residues. Germline V gene lookup returns CDR1 MNHEY and CDR2 SVGAGI. The CDR3 sequence: CASSLQGAPGNTIYF. The CDR3 DNA sequence: TGTGCCAGCAGTCTACAGGGGGCCCCTGGAAACACCATATATTTT.

V and J are TRBV28 and TRBJ1-6, with D possibly TRBD1 on 6 matching bases. Per the germline V gene, CDR1 is MDHEN and CDR2 is SYDVKM. There are 15 residues in the CDR3. Trimming left V 6 bases short and J 9 bases short, with 18 bases between. The CDR3 spells CASRTQRGRGSPLHF. The CDR3 DNA follows: TGTGCCAGCAGAACGCAGCGGGGGCGCGGTTCACCCCTCCACTTT.

The CDR3 DNA reads as TGTGCCAGCAGCCCGGGACAGACAAAGACCCAGTACTTC. Its translation: CASSPGQTKTQYF. The rearrangement links TRBV5-5 to TRBJ2-5; 7 bases are shared with TRBD1. The CDR3 covers 13 residues. Trimming cost V 4 bases and J 6 bases; bases outside gene matches: 6. The germline V gene encodes CDR1 SGHKS and CDR2 YYEKEE (reference sequence).

V usage is TRBV9 and J usage is TRBJ1-6; tentative D call: TRBD1 (5 bases). Germline V CDR1 and CDR2: SGDLS, YYNGEE. The V and J ends lost 4 bases and 2 bases respectively, with 13 bases between them. The CDR3 consists of 16 residues. The CDR3 spells CASSPPSGAYNSPLHF. CDR3 nucleotides: TGTGCCAGCAGCCCCCCCTCGGGGGCCTATAATTCACCCCTCCACTTT.

This clone was counted a few times. The chain employs TRBV13 and TRBJ1-1; a possible D gene is TRBD1 (6 bases). Germline CDR1 is PRHDT and CDR2 is FYEKMQ (reference sequence). The CDR3 loop spans 15 amino acids. The ends were cut back, 0 bases at V and 4 bases at J, with 12 bases in the middle. The CDR3 sequence is CASSLGVGASTEAFF. The DNA of the CDR3 is TGTGCCAGCAGCTTAGGCGTGGGGGCGAGCACTGAAGCTTTCTTT.

The gene calls are TRBV2 and TRBJ1-6; 7 bases align to TRBD1. Germline V gives CDR1 SNHLY, CDR2 FYNNEI. J was trimmed by 9 bases and V by 8 bases; bases with no gene match: 10. CDR3 length: 14 amino acids. The CDR3 bases are TGTGCCAGCGGCTTGACAGGGATAGGTTCACCCCTCCACTTT. Encoded protein: CASGLTGIGSPLHF.

The chain combines TRBV9 with TRBJ2-7, with D maybe TRBD1 (7 bases). From germline, CDR1 is SGDLS and CDR2 YYNGEE. The CDR3 has 13 amino acids. The V end lost 3 bases, the J end lost 7 bases, and 14 bases lay between the germline ends. CDR3 amino acids: CASSANPGGEQYF. In DNA, the CDR3 is TGTGCCAGCAGCGCCAACCCAGGGGGGGAGCAGTACTTC.

The V gene is TRBV3-1 (or the pseudogene TRBV3-2), the J gene TRBJ2-1, with 11 bases fitting TRBD2. The CDR3 loop spans 16 amino acids. V trimming: 0 bases; J trimming: 9 bases; junction bases outside the gene matches: 7. The germline gives CDR1 LGHDT, CDR2 YNNKEL (reference sequence). This CDR3 is CASSQDLVAGGGEQFF. CDR3 bases: TGTGCCAGCAGCCAAGATCTTGTAGCGGGAGGGGGTGAGCAGTTCTTC.

CDR3 DNA: TGTGCCAGCAGACGATCAGGGGGCGGCTACACCTTC. Its translation is CASRRSGGGYTF. This chain joins TRBV6-5 and TRBJ1-2; TRBD1 matches 8 bases. CDR1 and CDR2 from the germline V gene are MNHEY and SVGAGI. The V and J ends lost 6 bases and 8 bases, in that order; junction bases with no gene match: 5. The CDR3 contains 12 residues.